This TCR beta chain is from a study of T-cell memory formation after mild COVID-19. Findings and limits, study-wide: Researchers report contracting CD4+ clones mostly in CM and EM, with CD8+ clones in EMRA.

TCRdb reprocessed the 5' RACE reads via MiXCR and lists one record per CDR3 protein. The sample carries 410,000 or so distinct CDR3 sequences, under 25% recorded once. V lost 1 base and J lost 1, with 15 bases in between. Per the germline V gene, CDR1 is SGHVS and CDR2 is FNYEAQ. This CDR3 is built from 17 residues. This clonotype was found a few times. What it binds is unknown. The chain recombines TRBV7-6 with TRBJ2-3, with D possibly TRBD2 on 7 matching bases. Sequenced: PBMCs or a T cell subset sorted from them (not recorded which). The TCR comes from an adult woman who had mild COVID-19 (a few samples of this study predate the infection). Cell type and time point are not known. The CDR3 protein is CASSLGGGDLGTDTQYF. In DNA, the CDR3 is TGTGCCAGCAGCTTAGGCGGGGGCGATTTGGGCACAGATACGCAGTATTTT.